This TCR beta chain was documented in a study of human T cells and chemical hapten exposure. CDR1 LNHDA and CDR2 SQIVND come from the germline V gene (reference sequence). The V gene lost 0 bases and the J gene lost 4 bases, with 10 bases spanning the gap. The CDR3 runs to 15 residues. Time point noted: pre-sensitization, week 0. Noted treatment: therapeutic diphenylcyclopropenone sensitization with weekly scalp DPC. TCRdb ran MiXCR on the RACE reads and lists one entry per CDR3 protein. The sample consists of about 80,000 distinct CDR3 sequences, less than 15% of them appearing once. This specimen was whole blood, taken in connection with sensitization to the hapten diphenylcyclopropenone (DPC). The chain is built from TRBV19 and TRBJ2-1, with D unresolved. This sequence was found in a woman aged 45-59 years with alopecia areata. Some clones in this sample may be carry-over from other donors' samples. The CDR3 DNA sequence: TGTGCCAGTAGTATAGATCGAGAGGAATACAATGAGCAGTTCTTC. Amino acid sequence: CASSIDREEYNEQFF.